This T cell receptor (beta chain) stems from a study of T-cell reconstitution after alpha-beta-depleted transplantation in children. This clonotype has only a few counts. As it was prepared, the TCRbeta library received unique molecular identifiers. MiXCR, applied by TCRdb to the PCR reads, yields one record per CDR3 protein. Of approximately 350,000 distinct CDR3 sequences in the sample, about 14% were seen once. Per germline, CDR1 SNHLY and CDR2 FYNNEI. V lost 4 bases and J lost 3; bases outside the gene matches: 9. The CDR3 has 16 amino acids. The rearrangement joins TRBV2 to TRBJ1-5; 7 nucleotides agree with TRBD1. The sequencing used PBMCs, collected from the stem cell graft. This receptor was obtained from a human donor who donated a stem cell graft to a child with Fanconi anemia. The CDR3 sequence is CASSGQGGEVNQPQHF. As DNA, the CDR3 is TGTGCCAGCAGTGGACAGGGCGGTGAGGTCAATCAGCCCCAGCATTTT.